The 29 T cell receptor beta chains given below trace back to one sample, sequenced in a study of OX40 agonist ivuxolimab in advanced cancers. The table came from immunoSEQ multiplex PCR; TCRdb's copy has only in-frame clones and leaves some out. Here the sample spans some 86,000 clones, roughly 94% being singletons. Sequenced material: CD4+ or CD8+ T cells sorted from blood, taken in a trial of the OX40 agonist ivuxolimab. The receptors were sampled from an adult with an advanced solid tumor such as melanoma, head and neck, liver or kidney cancer.

The chain has TRBV4-3 and TRBJ1-1, with D perhaps TRBD1 (5 bases). Germline assignment: CDR1 LGHNA and CDR2 YSLEER. V shed 0 bases and J shed 1 base, with 15 bases lying between them. CDR3 size: 17 residues. The CDR3 DNA follows: TGCGCCAGCAGCCAAGAAAGATGGGGCCAGACGAACACTGAAGCTTTCTTT. Translating gives CASSQERWGQTNTEAFF.

The V gene is TRBV4-2, the J gene TRBJ2-1; D is ambiguous. V lost 3 bases to trimming and J lost 5 bases, with 5 bases between them. The CDR3 is 12 amino acids. Germline V gives CDR1 LGHNA, CDR2 YNFKEQ. The CDR3, as DNA: TGTGCCAGCAGCCAGGCGAACAATGAGCAGTTCTTC. Amino acid sequence: CASSQANNEQFF.

As concerns this clone: A junction end diverges from the germline sequence, so it may reflect a read error. This rearrangement joins TRBV4-2 to TRBJ2-7; D remains ambiguous. This CDR3 contains 14 residues. Germline CDR1 is LGHNA and CDR2 is YNFKEQ. For the CDR3, the DNA is TGTGCCAGCAGCCATTCCACTCGGGTCTACGAGCGGTACTTC. Translating it yields CASSHSTRVYERYF.

This clone was seen a single time. The rearrangement joins TRBV10-3 to TRBJ1-2; 8 bases are shared with TRBD1. The CDR3 sequence is 15 residues long. J lost 0 bases, V lost 4 bases, and 4 bases had no gene match. Germline V lookup: CDR1 ENHRY, CDR2 SYGVKD. CDR3 coding DNA: TGTGCCATCAGTGTGCTGGACAGGGCTAACTATGGCTACACCTTC. It translates to CAISVLDRANYGYTF.

This clone was seen only once. The rearrangement links TRBV25-1 to TRBJ1-1; D may be TRBD1 (6 bases). Germline CDR1 and CDR2: MGHDK and SYGVNS. The CDR3 extends over 16 amino acids. V lost 0 bases and J 4 bases, leaving 15 bases between the germline ends. CDR3 in DNA: TGTGCCAGCAGTGAATATTACCAGGGGTTAGGCACTGAAGCTTTCTTT. Its translation is CASSEYYQGLGTEAFF.

This clone is a singleton in its sample. The V call is TRBV2, the J call TRBJ2-3; D is unresolved. V lost 7 bases and J lost 2, with 7 bases in between. CDR1 SNHLY and CDR2 FYNNEI come from the germline V gene. The CDR3 covers 12 residues. CDR3 bases: TGTGCCAGCACTGGGCTCACAGATACGCAGTATTTT. It codes for CASTGLTDTQYF. Looking up the rest from reference TRBV2 and TRBJ2-3 gives the full variable domain: EPEVTQTPSHQVTQMGQEVILRCVPISNHLYFYWYRQILGQKVEFLVSFYNNEISEKSEIFDDQFSVERPDGSNFTLKIRSTKLEDSAMYFCASTGLTDTQYFGPGTRLTVL.

The chain joins TRBV5-4 to TRBJ1-2, with D possibly being TRBD1 (6 bases). Germline V lookup: CDR1 SGHNT, CDR2 YYREEE (reference sequence). The length of the CDR3 is 18 residues. The ends were cut back, 0 bases at V and 5 bases at J, with 23 bases in the middle. CDR3 region: CASSLGLAAGEIWYGYTF. DNA for the CDR3: TGTGCCAGCAGCTTGGGGTTAGCGGCAGGGGAGATCTGGTATGGCTACACCTTC.

The chain combines TRBV4-3 with TRBJ2-7, with a tentative D call TRBD2 (6 bases). V dropped 5 bases and J dropped 0 bases, with 11 bases sitting between them. The CDR3 spans 14 residues. Germline assignment: CDR1 LGHNA and CDR2 YSLEER. The CDR3: CASSKGLLSYEQYF. The CDR3 DNA is TGCGCCAGCAGCAAGGGACTTCTCTCCTACGAGCAGTACTTC.

The chain links TRBV28 to TRBJ2-6; D remains ambiguous. The V gene's germline CDR1 is MDHEN and CDR2 SYDVKM. V lost 2 bases and J lost 0, with 5 bases in between. This CDR3 is 15 amino acids long. The CDR3, as DNA: TGTGCCAGCAGTTTAACGGGCTCTGGGGCCAACGTCCTGACTTTC. It is translated as CASSLTGSGANVLTF.

The J gene is TRBJ2-7, the V gene TRBV27, with D uncertain. V gave up 6 bases and J gave up 0 bases, with 9 bases separating them. Germline V gene data show CDR1 as MNHEY and CDR2 as SMNVEV (reference sequence). CDR3 length equals 13 residues. CDR3 sequence (DNA): TGTGCCAGCAGCAGACACAGCTCCTACGAGCAGTACTTC. Translation: CASSRHSSYEQYF.

The chain couples TRBV19 to TRBJ1-3; 7 bases agree with TRBD1. CDR1 and CDR2 (germline): LNHDA, SQIVND (reference sequence). This CDR3 contains 13 residues. The CDR3 region has the DNA TGTGCTAAAGGGGGCGGGATGAGAAACACCATATATTTT. Translation: CAKGGGMRNTIYF. Based on the CDR3 plus reference TRBV19 and TRBJ1-3, the full variable domain is DGGITQSPKYLFRKEGQNVTLSCEQNLNHDAMYWYRQDPGQGLRLIYYSQIVNDFQKGDIAEGYSVSREKKESFPLTVTSAQKNPTAFYLCAKGGGMRNTIYFGEGSWLTVV.

This chain links TRBV4-1 with TRBJ2-7; D possibly corresponds to TRBD2 (6 bases). Per germline, CDR1 MGHRA and CDR2 YSYEKL. The ends were cut back, 3 bases at V and 3 bases at J, with 9 bases in the middle. This CDR3 has 13 amino acids. The CDR3 sequence: CASSQGLHYEQYF. CDR3 coding DNA: TGCGCCAGCAGCCAGGGACTTCACTACGAGCAGTACTTC.

The gene calls are TRBV27 and TRBJ2-2; 11 bases align to TRBD2. The V segment lost 7 bases and the J segment 5 bases; nucleotides outside the gene matches: 6. Germline V gene sequence: CDR1 MNHEY, CDR2 SMNVEV (reference sequence). This CDR3 is built from 15 residues. The CDR3 region has the DNA TGTGCCAGCACCCAGGGACTAGCGGTAACCGGGGAGCTGTTTTTT. Its protein product is CASTQGLAVTGELFF.

The V and J genes are TRBV7-9 and TRBJ1-1; maybe TRBD1 (5 bases). V was pared by 4 bases and J by 8 bases, with 17 bases between. Germline-derived CDR1 and CDR2 are SEHNR and FQNEAQ (reference sequence). This CDR3 has 14 amino acids. The CDR3 sequence is CASSSLDGGGEAFF. As DNA, the CDR3 is TGTGCCAGCAGCTCATTAGATGGGGGAGGAGAAGCTTTCTTT.

The chain is built from TRBV5-4 and TRBJ2-7, with a weak D call TRBD1 (5 bases). Trimming pared 6 bases from V and 6 bases from J, leaving 16 bases between. The CDR3 consists of 13 residues. The germline CDR1 and CDR2 sequences are SGHNT and YYREEE (reference sequence). This chain's CDR3 is CASNHWGSSEQYF. CDR3 nucleotide sequence: TGTGCCAGCAACCACTGGGGCAGCAGCGAGCAGTACTTC.

V gene TRBV5-6 combines with J gene TRBJ1-1; TRBD1 agrees at 7 bases. The J segment lost 1 base and the V segment lost 2 bases, leaving 2 bases of the junction unmatched. Germline assignment: CDR1 SGHDT and CDR2 YYEEEE. This CDR3 comprises 14 residues. The CDR3 protein is CASSFGTENTEAFF. The CDR3 DNA sequence: TGTGCCAGCAGCTTCGGGACAGAGAACACTGAAGCTTTCTTT. Together with reference TRBV5-6 and TRBJ1-1, the CDR3 gives the full variable domain: DAGVTQSPTHLIKTRGQQVTLRCSPKSGHDTVSWYQQALGQGPQFIFQYYEEEERQRGNFPDRFSGHQFPNYSSELNVNALLLGDSALYLCASSFGTENTEAFFGQGTRLTVV.

Points on this clone: The CDR3 end shows no conserved phenylalanine or tryptophan, and so a read error is likely. The chain has TRBV4-1 and TRBJ2-7; 9 bases are shared with TRBD2. From germline, CDR1 is MGHRA and CDR2 YSYEKL. This CDR3 spans 14 amino acids. V was clipped by 6 bases and J by 4 bases; unmatched bases: 7. DNA of the CDR3: TGCGCCAGCAGTTATAGCGGGAGTGGTTACGAGCAGTACCTC. It yields the protein CASSYSGSGYEQYL.

Of note for this clone: Other DNA variants within this sample encode the same CDR3. The chain is built from TRBV27 and TRBJ2-1; the D gene is possibly TRBD2 (5 bases). CDR1 MNHEY and CDR2 SMNVEV come from the germline V gene (reference sequence). The CDR3 has 12 amino acids. V was shortened by 3 bases and J by 6 bases, with 6 bases between the two germline ends. DNA for the CDR3: TGTGCCAGCAGTTTTGGAGGCAATGAGCAGTTCTTC. Its translation is CASSFGGNEQFF.

This chain joins TRBV4-1 and TRBJ1-5, with a weak D call TRBD1 (5 bases). The CDR3 runs to 13 residues. Trimming took off 5 bases at V and 5 bases at J, with 10 bases between the two ends. Germline V gene lookup returns CDR1 MGHRA and CDR2 YSYEKL. Here the CDR3 reads CASSGQGYQPQHF. CDR3 DNA sequence: TGCGCCAGCAGCGGGCAGGGTTATCAGCCCCAGCATTTT.

The chain is built from TRBV11-3 and TRBJ2-3; TRBD1 matches 7 bases. From germline, CDR1 is SGHNT and CDR2 YENEEA. J was trimmed by 4 bases and V by 4 bases; bases with no gene match: 5. The CDR3 is made up of 14 amino acids. The CDR3 sequence is CASSSDREADTQYF. The CDR3, as DNA: TGTGCCAGCAGCTCCGACAGGGAAGCAGATACGCAGTATTTT.

V usage is TRBV9 and J usage is TRBJ1-4; D not resolved. The CDR3 length is 11 residues. Deletions cut 4 bases from V and 10 bases from J, with 8 bases between. CDR1 SGDLS and CDR2 YYNGEE come from the germline V gene. The CDR3 protein is CASSPGGKLFF. DNA for the CDR3: TGTGCCAGCAGCCCAGGAGGAAAACTGTTTTTT.

V is TRBV2 and J is TRBJ1-2; D is unclear. Trimming shortened V by 9 bases and J by 3 bases, and 14 bases separated the two germline ends. The germline V gene encodes CDR1 SNHLY and CDR2 FYNNEI. The CDR3 is made up of 13 amino acids. Written as DNA, the CDR3 is TGTGCCAGTAGGGAAGGGAGCGACTATGGCTACACCTTC. Its translation: CASREGSDYGYTF.

CDR3 sequence: CASSQDGLRRAFF. In DNA form, the CDR3 reads TGCGCCAGCAGCCAAGATGGTCTAAGAAGGGCTTTCTTT. The chain has TRBV4-1 and TRBJ1-1; D unresolved. CDR3 size: 13 residues. Germline CDR1 and CDR2: MGHRA and YSYEKL. Deletions cut 0 bases from V and 11 bases from J, with 13 bases between.

The chain recombines TRBV10-2 with TRBJ2-3; unclear D gene. Trimming left V 0 bases short and J 2 bases short, with 15 bases between. CDR1 and CDR2 from the germline V gene are WSHSY and SAAADI. The CDR3 sequence is 17 residues long. As DNA, the CDR3 is TGCGCCAGCAGTGAGTCGGGCCTAGTTACGTACACAGATACGCAGTATTTT. Its translation: CASSESGLVTYTDTQYF.

This rearrangement joins TRBV7-8 to TRBJ2-1; 10 nucleotides align to TRBD2. Germline-derived CDR1 and CDR2 are SGHVS and FQNEAQ. V shed 2 bases, J shed 7 bases, and the junction held 2 bases outside the gene matches. This CDR3 region has 14 residues. The DNA for the CDR3 is TGTGCCAGCAGCTTACTAGCGGGAGCGAATGAGCAGTTCTTC. Protein sequence: CASSLLAGANEQFF.

J is TRBJ2-1 and V is TRBV6-5; TRBD2 might be the D (6 bases). CDR1 and CDR2 from the germline V gene are MNHEY and SVGAGI. V shed 1 base and J shed 6 bases, with 10 bases lying between them. The CDR3 sequence is 14 residues long. CDR3 bases: TGTGCCAGCAGTTACTTGGACTACCGCAATGAGCAGTTCTTC. This translates into CASSYLDYRNEQFF.

This clone was recorded once. The chain is built from TRBV7-9 and TRBJ2-7; no clear D gene. Germline V gene data show CDR1 as SEHNR and CDR2 as FQNEAQ (reference sequence). The length of the CDR3 is 16 residues. The V gene lost 1 base and the J gene lost 2 bases, with 15 bases spanning the gap. Written as DNA, the CDR3 is TGTGCCAGCAGCTTAGAAGGCTCGGGCATCGCCTACGAGCAGTACTTC. Protein: CASSLEGSGIAYEQYF.

This chain connects TRBV30 to TRBJ1-4; D remains ambiguous. This CDR3 is built from 15 residues. Germline V gives CDR1 GTSNPN, CDR2 SVGIG (reference sequence). V was cut by 3 bases and J by 12 bases, with 23 bases left in between. The CDR3 sequence: CAWREVGRLAVELFF. The CDR3 DNA is TGTGCCTGGAGGGAGGTTGGGAGATTGGCTGTGGAACTGTTTTTT.

This clone was seen once. The rearrangement links TRBV29-1 to TRBJ1-2; D not certain. Trimming shortened V by 6 bases and J by 0 bases, and 8 bases separated the two germline ends. Germline-derived CDR1 and CDR2 are SQVTM and ANQGSEA. This CDR3 has 12 amino acids. CDR3 in DNA: TGCAGCGTAGTTACAGCTAACTATGGCTACACCTTC. Translation gives CSVVTANYGYTF.